This passage covers 30 T cell receptor beta chains from one sample sequenced in a study of post-analysis software for immune sequencing data. General observations from the study: Elevated frequency relative to controls characterized several TRBV segments in patients, TRBV5-6, TRBV5-1 and TRBV20-1 among them.

These receptors' targets are unknown. The library was made from cDNA and included unique molecular identifiers. TCRdb independently ran MiXCR on the PCR reads; one entry per CDR3 protein. The sample comprises approximately 660,000 distinct CDR3 sequences, around 64% of which are singletons, and 11% rests with the top ten. Sequenced sample: blood. These receptors were obtained from a girl aged 2 to 10 with multiple sclerosis.

This clonotype has more than one count but fewer than ten. The chain has TRBV20-1 and TRBJ1-1, with TRBD1 matching over 9 bases. This CDR3 contains 16 residues. J was trimmed by 0 bases and V by 3 bases; bases with no gene match: 8. Germline V gene sequence: CDR1 DFQATT, CDR2 SNEGSKA (reference sequence). The CDR3 DNA follows: TGCAGTGCTAGGGGGACAGGGAAGGGTATGAACACTGAAGCTTTCTTT. This encodes CSARGTGKGMNTEAFF.

V and J are TRBV27 and TRBJ2-6; 8 bases align to TRBD1. V trimming: 3 bases; J trimming: 4 bases; junction bases outside the gene matches: 8. CDR3 length: 17 amino acids. CDR1 is MNHEY, CDR2 SMNVEV, per germline (reference sequence). The chain's CDR3 is CASSLARGRAGANVLTF. The CDR3 nucleotides read TGTGCCAGCAGTTTGGCCAGGGGGCGAGCAGGGGCCAACGTCCTGACTTTC.

V gene TRBV3-1 combines with J gene TRBJ2-5, with D hard to call. The V and J ends lost 6 bases and 2 bases respectively, with 10 bases between them. This CDR3 is 13 amino acids long. The germline V gene has CDR1 LGHDT and CDR2 YNNKEL (reference sequence). The CDR3: CASRLLGQETQYF. The CDR3 DNA follows: TGTGCCAGCAGGTTACTGGGGCAAGAGACCCAGTACTTC.

V is TRBV27 and J is TRBJ2-7, with a weak D call TRBD1 (6 bases). The germline V gene has CDR1 MNHEY and CDR2 SMNVEV (reference sequence). The CDR3 loop spans 15 amino acids. Trimming took 2 bases from V and 0 from J, leaving 11 bases between them. Here the CDR3 DNA reads TGTGCCAGCAGTTTAGGACAGCCCAGCTCCTACGAGCAGTACTTC. Encoded protein: CASSLGQPSSYEQYF.

V usage is TRBV10-2 and J usage is TRBJ1-1; D might be TRBD1 (5 bases). The CDR3 has 16 amino acids. V was shortened by 3 bases and J by 4 bases, with 18 bases between the two germline ends. Germline CDR1 reads WSHSY; CDR2 reads SAAADI. CDR3 loop: CASSESSGTRTTEAFF. The CDR3, as DNA: TGCGCCAGCAGTGAATCATCGGGGACCCGGACCACTGAAGCTTTCTTT.

The chain couples TRBV6-6 to TRBJ1-2; 11 bases fit TRBD1. V shed 5 bases, J shed 6 bases, and the junction held 5 bases outside the gene matches. The germline V gene encodes CDR1 MNHNY and CDR2 SVGAGI (reference sequence). The CDR3 length is 14 residues. CDR3 coding DNA: TGTGCCAGCAGTCCCAGGACAGGGGGCCATGGCTACACCTTC. Protein: CASSPRTGGHGYTF.

The V call is TRBV11-2, the J call TRBJ2-1; D unresolved. V was trimmed by 1 base and J by 6 bases, leaving 10 bases between them. The length of the CDR3 is 14 residues. Germline values: CDR1 SGHAT, CDR2 FQNNGV. The CDR3 bases are TGTGCCAGCAGCTTAGCCGGTAAGATCAATGAGCAGTTCTTC. This encodes CASSLAGKINEQFF.

The sample holds a few counts of this clonotype. The chain links TRBV10-2 to TRBJ1-2; D is unclear. V was pared by 7 bases and J by 0 bases, with 9 bases between. Germline V CDR1 and CDR2: WSHSY, SAAADI. CDR3 length: 13 amino acids. The CDR3: CASMGRTNYGYTF. The CDR3 bases are TGCGCCAGCATGGGCCGTACTAACTATGGCTACACCTTC.

The rearrangement joins TRBV10-3 to TRBJ2-1; 16 bases map to TRBD2. Germline CDR1 is ENHRY and CDR2 is SYGVKD. J gave up 8 bases and V 4 bases, and 8 bases lay outside the gene matches. The CDR3 length is 17 residues. For the CDR3, the DNA is TGTGCCATCAGTGCCCATGCCGGGACTAGCGGGGGGGATGAGCAGTTCTTC. Amino acids: CAISAHAGTSGGDEQFF.

This rearrangement joins TRBV29-1 to TRBJ2-7; a weak D match, TRBD1 (6 bases). Germline V gene lookup returns CDR1 SQVTM and CDR2 ANQGSEA. Trimming cost V 4 bases and J 2 bases, with 18 bases left between them. The CDR3 extends over 15 amino acids. CDR3 DNA sequence: TGCAGCGTTGTCTACGGACAGAAAAAAGCCTACGAGCAGTACTTC. It is translated as CSVVYGQKKAYEQYF.

The V call is TRBV10-3, the J call TRBJ2-1; 8 nucleotides match TRBD1. This CDR3 comprises 15 residues. The V gene end was trimmed by 6 bases and the J gene end by 2 bases; junction bases not matched to a gene: 6. Germline lookup yields CDR1 ENHRY and CDR2 SYGVKD. CDR3 nucleotides: TGTGCCATCAGGGAAGGACAGGGCCCCTACAATGAGCAGTTCTTC. It translates to CAIREGQGPYNEQFF.

This sequence joins TRBV10-3 and TRBJ2-5; unclear D gene. Germline CDR1 is ENHRY and CDR2 is SYGVKD. CDR3 length: 14 residues. Trimming removed 2 bases from V and 2 bases from J, with 9 bases in between. Here the CDR3 DNA reads TGTGCCATCAGTGAGAATAACAGACAAGAGACCCAGTACTTC. This sequence encodes CAISENNRQETQYF.

V and J are TRBV20-1 and TRBJ1-5; tentatively, D is TRBD1 (6 bases). CDR3 length equals 13 residues. Germline CDR1 is DFQATT and CDR2 is SNEGSKA (reference sequence). Trimming shortened V by 6 bases and J by 3 bases, and 12 bases separated the two germline ends. CDR3 residues: CSAKDRINQPQHF. In DNA, the CDR3 is TGCAGTGCAAAAGACAGGATCAATCAGCCCCAGCATTTT.

This clonotype was detected a few times. This chain joins TRBV9 and TRBJ2-1; D is tentatively TRBD1 or TRBD2 (5 bases each). The CDR3 contains 15 residues. Germline V lookup: CDR1 SGDLS, CDR2 YYNGEE. V lost 3 bases, J lost 3 bases, and 13 bases lay in between. The CDR3 nucleotides are TGTGCCAGCAGCGAACGGGACGGATACTACAATGAGCAGTTCTTC. Its translation is CASSERDGYYNEQFF.

The V call is TRBV29-1, the J call TRBJ2-3; 13 bases map to TRBD2. V was pared by 5 bases and J by 4 bases, with 6 bases of the junction left unmatched. Germline CDR1 and CDR2: SQVTM and ANQGSEA. The CDR3 loop spans 15 amino acids. The CDR3 bases are TGCAGCGTTCCAACTAGCGGGGGGGGCGCAGATACGCAGTATTTT. This sequence encodes CSVPTSGGGADTQYF.

This sequence joins TRBV7-9 and TRBJ2-7; D gene uncertain. CDR1 and CDR2 (germline): SEHNR, FQNEAQ (reference sequence). V was pared by 3 bases and J by 2 bases, with 11 bases between. This CDR3 has 14 residues. The CDR3 loop is CASSFAGNTYEQYF. The CDR3 DNA reads as TGTGCCAGCAGCTTTGCCGGCAATACCTACGAGCAGTACTTC.

This CDR3 is CASSLGQGLAEAFF. As DNA, the CDR3 is TGCGCCAGCAGCCTGGGACAGGGGTTGGCTGAAGCTTTCTTT. V and J are TRBV4-3 and TRBJ1-1, with TRBD1 identical over 10 bases. This CDR3 has 14 residues. Looked up from germline, CDR1 is LGHNA and CDR2 is YSLEER. J lost 6 bases, V lost 4 bases, and 5 bases had no gene match.

The V gene is TRBV27, the J gene TRBJ1-2, with a tentative D call TRBD1 (5 bases). Germline CDR1 is MNHEY and CDR2 is SMNVEV (reference sequence). The CDR3 length is 13 residues. Trimming cost V 4 bases and J 8 bases, with 14 bases left between them. The DNA for the CDR3 is TGTGCCAGCAGTTCCCCGGGGGATGCGGGCTACACCTTC. Translated, it gives CASSSPGDAGYTF.

The chain links TRBV5-1 to TRBJ2-7; TRBD2 is a possible D gene (6 bases). With the DNA end fitting TRBJ2-5 better, the J assignment may be wrong. The germline V gene has CDR1 SGHRS and CDR2 YFSETQ. The CDR3 is 14 residues long. The CDR3 loop is CASSLASVRGTQYF. The CDR3 DNA sequence: TGCGCCAGCAGCTTGGCCTCAGTGCGGGGGACCCAGTACTTC.

In this sample, this clonotype turned up a few times. This chain connects TRBV10-3 to TRBJ1-1, with 8 bases that match TRBD1. Trimming took 6 bases from V and 11 from J; bases not matched to a gene: 8. Germline assignment: CDR1 ENHRY and CDR2 SYGVKD. The CDR3 has 12 amino acids. CDR3 sequence (DNA): TGTGCCATCAGGGAGACAGGGGAACTTGCTTTCTTT. Translating gives CAIRETGELAFF.

The chain recombines TRBV7-9 with TRBJ2-5, with 12 bases that match TRBD2. The assigned J gene may be wrong: the sequence end matches TRBJ2-7 better. The CDR3 spans 16 residues. Germline loops: CDR1 SEHNR, CDR2 FQNEAQ (reference sequence). The CDR3 loop is CASSSLAGGISYEQYF. CDR3 sequence (DNA): TGTGCCAGCAGCAGCCTAGCGGGAGGGATAAGCTACGAGCAGTACTTC.

The gene calls are TRBV6-5 and TRBJ1-1, with 9 bases fitting TRBD1. This CDR3 region has 16 residues. V lost 2 bases, J lost 1 base, and 5 bases stayed unmatched. Per germline, CDR1 MNHEY and CDR2 SVGAGI. For the CDR3, the DNA is TGTGCCAGCAGTTACGACAGGGGGAGAGCGAACACTGAAGCTTTCTTT. This encodes CASSYDRGRANTEAFF.

V is TRBV7-2 and J is TRBJ2-5; possible D gene TRBD1, 6 bases. From germline, CDR1 is SGHTA and CDR2 FQGNSA. CDR3 length equals 13 residues. Trimming removed 3 bases at V and 4 bases at J, with 9 bases between. As DNA, the CDR3 is TGTGCCAGCAGCTTCGACAGGCTAGAGACCCAGTACTTC. It yields the protein CASSFDRLETQYF.

This clonotype was recorded once. The CDR3 reads CASSQDHGTVSQNIQYF. The CDR3 region has the DNA TGTGCCAGCAGCCAAGATCACGGGACAGTCTCCCAAAACATTCAGTACTTC. The chain joins TRBV3-1 to TRBJ2-7, with TRBD1 matching 7 bases. The J call is in doubt because the DNA end fits TRBJ2-4 better. The germline gives CDR1 LGHDT, CDR2 YNNKEL (reference sequence). The CDR3 contains 17 residues.

This chain connects TRBV5-1 to TRBJ2-5, with 11 positions matching TRBD2. Near its end, the DNA agrees better with TRBJ2-7, so the J call may be wrong. The CDR3 is 17 residues long. The germline CDR1 and CDR2 sequences are SGHRS and YFSETQ. DNA of the CDR3: TGCGCCAGCAGCCGCGTACCTAGCGGGGGGTATACTTACGAGCAGTACTTC. This sequence encodes CASSRVPSGGYTYEQYF.

The genes are TRBV19 and TRBJ2-5; perhaps TRBD2 as D (5 bases). Looked up from germline, CDR1 is LNHDA and CDR2 is SQIVND (reference sequence). Trimming removed 2 bases at V and 5 bases at J, with 12 bases between. The CDR3 loop spans 14 amino acids. The CDR3 spells CASSISQTGETQYF. As DNA, the CDR3 is TGTGCCAGTAGTATAAGTCAGACGGGGGAGACCCAGTACTTC.

The V and J genes are TRBV20-1 and TRBJ2-7; possible D gene TRBD2, 6 bases. V shed 1 base and J shed 5 bases, with 12 bases lying between them. The CDR3 is 13 amino acids. The germline CDR1 and CDR2 sequences are DFQATT and SNEGSKA (reference sequence). The CDR3 nucleotides read TGCAGTGCTAGAGGACCGGGACTCGACGAGCAGTACTTC. It is translated as CSARGPGLDEQYF.

The V and J genes are TRBV4-2 and TRBJ1-1, with D perhaps matching TRBD1 (5 bases). The CDR3 is 14 amino acids. The V gene's germline CDR1 is LGHNA and CDR2 YNFKEQ. The V end lost 0 bases, the J end lost 4 bases, and 9 bases lay between the germline ends. This chain's CDR3 is CASSQDRGGTEAFF. The CDR3 DNA reads TGTGCCAGCAGCCAAGATCGCGGGGGCACTGAAGCTTTCTTT.

The chain joins TRBV4-2 to TRBJ2-1; no clear D. Germline CDR1 is LGHNA and CDR2 is YNFKEQ. This CDR3 is built from 17 residues. Trimming removed 1 base at V and 0 bases at J, with 13 bases between. CDR3 in amino acids: CASSQAFPASSYNEQFF. CDR3 bases: TGTGCCAGCAGCCAAGCTTTTCCGGCGAGCTCCTACAATGAGCAGTTCTTC.

J is TRBJ2-3 and V is TRBV4-1, with 10 bases identical to TRBD2. The length of the CDR3 is 13 residues. V gave up 11 bases and J gave up 3 bases; unmatched junction bases: 5. Germline V CDR1 and CDR2: MGHRA, YSYEKL. The CDR3 here is CACGLAVTDTQYF. As DNA, the CDR3 is TGCGCCTGCGGACTAGCGGTTACAGATACGCAGTATTTT.